This is a list of T cell receptor beta chains from one sample in a study. TCRdb independently ran MiXCR on the 5' RACE reads; one entry per CDR3 protein. The sample has nearly 55,000 distinct CDR3 sequences; about 24% are singletons. Sequenced input: tumor-infiltrating naive CD4+ T cells sorted from the breast tumor. These receptors originate from a female donor with breast cancer. CDR3s include the opening cysteine and the closing phenylalanine or tryptophan. D genes are given only for firm matches. Size values are once, few and many counts, or a class for expanded clones, and some rows have none.

CDR3 length	V gene	D gene	J gene	clone size	CDR3 DNA	CDR3 protein
11	TRBV30	.	TRBJ1-1	few	TGTGCCTGGGGGGAGAACACTGAAGCTTTCTTT	CAWGENTEAFF
16	TRBV12-3/TRBV12-4	TRBD2	TRBJ2-2	.	TGTGCCAGCAGAACTACTAGCGGGATGAACACCGGGGAGCTGTTTTTT	CASRTTSGMNTGELFF
11	TRBV10-2	.	TRBJ1-1	.	TGCGCCAGCAGGACCCGAACTGAAGCTTTCTTT	CASRTRTEAFF
16	TRBV3-1	TRBD2	TRBJ2-1	.	TGTGCCAGCAGCCCTGGAAGGACTAGCGGGAGTTATGAGCAGTTCTTC	CASSPGRTSGSYEQFF
14	TRBV5-1	.	TRBJ2-3	many	TGCGCCAGCAGCACCATCCGGACAGCGGATACGCAGTATTTT	CASSTIRTADTQYF
14	TRBV28	.	TRBJ2-7	.	TGTGCCAGCGGGACCGGGACACCGCCCTACGAGCAGTACTTC	CASGTGTPPYEQYF
14	TRBV28	.	TRBJ2-7	.	TGTGCCAGCAGTCGCCCCGGGAATCCCTACGAGCAGTACTTC	CASSRPGNPYEQYF
14	TRBV7-9	TRBD1	TRBJ1-1	few	TGTGCCAGCAGCCTTGGGACAGGGGCAACTGAAGCTTTCTTT	CASSLGTGATEAFF
13	TRBV12-3/TRBV12-4	.	TRBJ2-7	.	TGTGCCAGCAGTACAGGGGGAGGGAACGAGCAGTACTTC	CASSTGGGNEQYF
13	TRBV12-3/TRBV12-4	.	TRBJ1-1	many	TGTGCCAGCAGTTTAAGGTTGAACACTGAAGCTTTCTTT	CASSLRLNTEAFF
13	TRBV6-2/TRBV6-3	TRBD1	TRBJ2-5	few	TGTGCCAGTATGGGACAGGGAGAAGAGACCCAGTACTTC	CASMGQGEETQYF
13	TRBV29-1	.	TRBJ1-1	few	TGCAGCGTGGGAGAGCTCATGAACACTGAAGCTTTCTTT	CSVGELMNTEAFF
19	TRBV7-6	TRBD1	TRBJ2-2	.	TGTGCCAGCAGCCGCAGGGGGACAGGGGGGACTCCGCACACCGGGGAGCTGTTTTTT	CASSRRGTGGTPHTGELFF
13	TRBV7-3	.	TRBJ1-1	few	TGTGCCGGCAGCTTAACACAGAACACTGAAGCTTTCTTT	CAGSLTQNTEAFF
15	TRBV6-1	TRBD2	TRBJ2-7	many	TGTGCCAGCAGTGAAAAATCAGCGGGGACCTACGAGCAGTACTTC	CASSEKSAGTYEQYF
13	TRBV4-1	.	TRBJ2-5	few	TGCGCCAGCAGCCAAGATCGATGGGAGACCCAGTACTTC	CASSQDRWETQYF
16	TRBV25-1	.	TRBJ1-6	.	TGTGCCAGCAGGGAATGGAAATTAAGGGGTGATTCACCCCTCCACTTT	CASREWKLRGDSPLHF
15	TRBV19	.	TRBJ1-1	.	TGTGCCAGTAGTATAGATCAGGCGAGGGGGACTGAAGCTTTCTTT	CASSIDQARGTEAFF
15	TRBV10-3	TRBD2	TRBJ2-1	.	TGTGCCATCAGAGCCGGGACTAGCGGGGTTTATGAGCAGTTCTTC	CAIRAGTSGVYEQFF
13	TRBV7-2	.	TRBJ2-1	many	TGTGCCAGCTCGGATTATAACAGGGATGAGCAGTTCTTC	CASSDYNRDEQFF
15	TRBV7-2	TRBD2	TRBJ2-5	many	TGTGCCAGCAGCGTGGGAGGGCGAATCCAAGAGACCCAGTACTTC	CASSVGGRIQETQYF
12	TRBV13	.	TRBJ2-5	few	TGTGCCAGCAGCTTATACCAAGAGACCCAGTACTTC	CASSLYQETQYF
15	TRBV4-1	.	TRBJ2-7	.	TGCGCCAGCAGCCAAGTAGGCCAGGGCGGCTACGAGCAGTACTTC	CASSQVGQGGYEQYF
14	TRBV6-5	.	TRBJ2-7	.	TGTGCCAGCAGTCGAGACGGGTTATACCACGAGCAGTACTTC	CASSRDGLYHEQYF
14	TRBV5-1	TRBD1	TRBJ2-1	medium-sized	TGCGCCAGCTCAGGGGGAAGTTCCTACAATGAGCAGTTCTTC	CASSGGSSYNEQFF
16	TRBV5-6	TRBD1	TRBJ1-2	.	TGTGCCAGCAGCTTTAGTCCGACAGGGGGCTCCTATGGCTACACCTTC	CASSFSPTGGSYGYTF
15	TRBV5-1	TRBD1	TRBJ2-5	.	TGCGCCAGCAAGGCGGCAGGGGGCTTCATAGAGACCCAGTACTTC	CASKAAGGFIETQYF
16	TRBV6-1	TRBD1	TRBJ2-7	few	TGTGCCGGCAGTGGTGGGGCCGGGACAGAGGGGTACGAGCAGTACTTC	CAGSGGAGTEGYEQYF
15	TRBV27	TRBD1	TRBJ1-1	.	TGTGCCAGCAGTTTTACAGGGGGCGTGGGCACTGAAGCTTTCTTT	CASSFTGGVGTEAFF
14	TRBV7-9	.	TRBJ2-1	.	TGTGCCAGCAGACTCGAACTAGGATCCGGTGAGCAGTTCTTC	CASRLELGSGEQFF
13	TRBV3-1	.	TRBJ2-1	.	TGTGCCAGCAGCCAAGGAGAATACAATGAGCAGTTCTTC	CASSQGEYNEQFF
15	TRBV28	TRBD1	TRBJ1-3	.	TGTGCCAGTCTTGGGGACAGCCGCTCTGGAAACACCATATATTTT	CASLGDSRSGNTIYF
12	TRBV5-1	.	TRBJ2-5	once	TGCGCCAGCAGCTTACGAGCAGAGACCCAGTACTTC	CASSLRAETQYF
16	TRBV7-9	TRBD1	TRBJ1-5	few	TGTGCCAGCAGCATTCACAGGGGTGCGGGCAATCAGCCCCAGCATTTT	CASSIHRGAGNQPQHF
15	TRBV28	.	TRBJ2-7	many	TGTGCCAGCAGTTTTTGGTGGCAGGGCTCACGCGAGCAGTACTTC	CASSFWWQGSREQYF
12	TRBV12-3/TRBV12-4	.	TRBJ2-1	once	TGTGCCAGCAGTCCCTATAACAATAAGCAGTTCTTC	CASSPYNNKQFF
18	TRBV7-2	TRBD2	TRBJ2-7	few	TGTGCCAGCAGCCGAAAAAGCGGGGGGGCCTTCGACCCCTACGAGCAGTACTTC	CASSRKSGGAFDPYEQYF
16	TRBV21-1	.	TRBJ1-5	few	TGTGCCAGCAGCAAAGCGGGACTAACCCCTGGGCTGCCCCAGCATTTT	CASSKAGLTPGLPQHF
13	TRBV20-1	TRBD1	TRBJ1-5	few	TGCAGTGCCCCGGCGGGACAGAATCAGCCCCAGCATTTT	CSAPAGQNQPQHF
14	TRBV20-1	TRBD1	TRBJ1-1	few	TGCAGTGCGTCGGGACAGAGGGCCCACACTGAAGCTTTCTTT	CSASGQRAHTEAFF
14	TRBV30	.	TRBJ2-7	.	TGTGCCTGGGTAGACGGGGCGAGGGGCTACGAGCAGTACTTC	CAWVDGARGYEQYF
16	TRBV5-6	.	TRBJ2-7	.	TGTGCCAGCAGCTTGGCCAAGGCACAATCGTCCTACGAGCAGTACTTC	CASSLAKAQSSYEQYF
14	TRBV6-1	.	TRBJ2-1	.	TGTGCCAGCAGTGAATTAGTAAGGGATAATGAGCAGTTCTTC	CASSELVRDNEQFF
14	TRBV6-1	.	TRBJ1-5	.	TGTGCCAGCAGCCGGGACATTAGCAATCAGCCCCAGCATTTT	CASSRDISNQPQHF
13	TRBV7-9	.	TRBJ1-2	few	TGTGCCAGCAGCGGTGAAGGAGGGTATGGCTACACCTTC	CASSGEGGYGYTF
15	TRBV9	.	TRBJ2-2	.	TGTGCCAGCAGCATTTATGGACGAAACACCGGGGAGCTGTTTTTT	CASSIYGRNTGELFF
13	TRBV2	TRBD1	TRBJ1-1	many	TGTGCCAGCACTAGGACAGGGAACACTGAAGCTTTCTTT	CASTRTGNTEAFF